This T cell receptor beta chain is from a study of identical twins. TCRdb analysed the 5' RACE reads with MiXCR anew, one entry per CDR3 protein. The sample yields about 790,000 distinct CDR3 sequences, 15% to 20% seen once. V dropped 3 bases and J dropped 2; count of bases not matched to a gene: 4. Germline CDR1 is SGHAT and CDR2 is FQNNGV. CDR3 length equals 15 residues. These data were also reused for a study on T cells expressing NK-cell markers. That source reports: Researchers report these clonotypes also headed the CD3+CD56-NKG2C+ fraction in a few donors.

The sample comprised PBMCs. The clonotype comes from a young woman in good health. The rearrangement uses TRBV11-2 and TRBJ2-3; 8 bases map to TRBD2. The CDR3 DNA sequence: TGTGCCAGCAGCTTCAGCGGGGGCCACACAGATACGCAGTATTTT. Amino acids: CASSFSGGHTDTQYF.